A single sample gave rise to the 18 T cell receptor beta chains below, sequenced in a study of early T cells in non-severe SARS-CoV-2 infection. TCRdb itself ran the 5' RACE reads through MiXCR, one entry per CDR3 protein. The table records roughly 50,000 distinct CDR3 sequences, 6.5% to 9% of them present only once. The sample consisted of whole blood. The receptors stem from an adult who was a healthcare worker with PCR-confirmed SARS-CoV-2 infection or an uninfected control (not recorded which).

The chain joins TRBV20-1 to TRBJ2-6; TRBD1 or TRBD2 may be the D gene (5 bases each). Germline V gene data show CDR1 as DFQATT and CDR2 as SNEGSKA (reference sequence). Trimming left V 0 bases short and J 3 bases short, with 9 bases between. The CDR3 covers 15 residues. In nucleotides, the CDR3 is TGCAGTGCTAGAGAACGAGGGGATGGGGCCAACGTCCTGACTTTC. Translated: CSARERGDGANVLTF.

This clonotype was detected many times. The chain carries TRBV7-6 and TRBJ2-5; D is uncertain. Germline CDR1 is SGHVS and CDR2 is FNYEAQ. With 0 bases removed from V and 1 base from J, the gap between germline ends came to 12 bases. The CDR3 consists of 16 residues. DNA of the CDR3: TGTGCCAGCAGCTTAGCTGTTATCCCGACCCAAGAGACCCAGTACTTC. This translates into CASSLAVIPTQETQYF.

This clonotype came up a few times. The rearrangement uses TRBV29-1 and TRBJ2-1; D gene ambiguous. This CDR3 has 12 residues. Germline V gene sequence: CDR1 SQVTM, CDR2 ANQGSEA. V was shortened by 3 bases and J by 8 bases, with 11 bases between the two germline ends. As DNA, the CDR3 is TGCAGCGTTGACCGTGCCAGCGATGAGCAGTTCTTC. It encodes CSVDRASDEQFF.

This clonotype was seen repeatedly, ten times or more. The V gene is TRBV7-6, the J gene TRBJ2-3, with 7 bases fitting TRBD2. The junction had 12 bases not matched to a gene; V was cut back by 5 bases and J by 4 bases. Per the germline V gene, CDR1 is SGHVS and CDR2 is FNYEAQ. The CDR3 runs 16 residues. The CDR3 region has the DNA TGTGCCAGCAGCCCGGGACTACCCCGGTGGGCAGATACGCAGTATTTT. It encodes CASSPGLPRWADTQYF.

There are many counts of this clonotype. J is TRBJ2-1 and V is TRBV12-3 or TRBV12-4; 13 bases agree with TRBD2. This CDR3 has 19 residues. The J segment lost 4 bases and the V segment lost 6 bases, leaving 15 bases of the junction unmatched. The CDR3 here is CASSLTLAGGPTEYNEQFF. CDR3 in DNA: TGTGCCAGCAGCCTGACACTAGCGGGAGGGCCTACAGAATACAATGAGCAGTTCTTC.

The CDR3 coding sequence is TGTGCCAGCAGTTTGGGCAGCGGCCAGCCCCAGCATTTT. The encoded protein is CASSLGSGQPQHF. J is TRBJ1-5 and V is TRBV12-3 or TRBV12-4; D ambiguous. V was clipped by 3 bases and J by 7 bases, with 10 bases between them. The CDR3 has 13 residues.

This clonotype was observed many times. V gene TRBV12-3 or TRBV12-4 combines with J gene TRBJ1-2, with D perhaps TRBD1 (5 bases). V was shortened by 2 bases and J by 7 bases, with 8 bases between the two germline ends. CDR3 size: 12 residues. This chain's CDR3 is CASSLRGTGYTF. CDR3 bases: TGTGCCAGCAGTTTAAGGGGTACTGGCTACACCTTC.

This clonotype was observed a few times. The V gene is TRBV2, the J gene TRBJ2-7; 9 bases line up with TRBD2. The length of the CDR3 is 17 residues. Per the germline V gene, CDR1 is SNHLY and CDR2 is FYNNEI. After removal of 7 bases from V and 4 bases from J, the junction contained 17 bases not matched to a gene. The CDR3 nucleotides read TGTGCCAGCACTCTACGGGGACTAGCATCATCTGAGTACGAGCAGTACTTC. Its protein is CASTLRGLASSEYEQYF.

CDR3 protein: CATRTANTGELFF. The DNA of the CDR3 is TGTGCCACCAGGACAGCGAACACCGGGGAGCTGTTTTTT. The chain recombines TRBV12-3 or TRBV12-4 with TRBJ2-2; D is possibly TRBD1 (6 bases). V lost 10 bases and J 0 bases, leaving 9 bases between the germline ends. This CDR3 has 13 residues.

This clonotype was counted only a few times. The rearrangement links TRBV11-2 to TRBJ2-7; D unclear. The length of the CDR3 is 13 residues. Germline values: CDR1 SGHAT, CDR2 FQNNGV. The germline V and J ends were trimmed by 0 bases and 4 bases, with 7 bases remaining between them. The DNA for the CDR3 is TGTGCCAGCAGCTTAGAAGCGCCATACGAGCAGTACTTC. Translation gives CASSLEAPYEQYF.

For the CDR3, the DNA is TGCAGCGTTGAAGATATTCCGGGGGGGTACGAGCAGTACTTC. Amino acids: CSVEDIPGGYEQYF. The chain has TRBV29-1 and TRBJ2-7; 8 bases fit TRBD2. The junction had 5 bases not matched to a gene; V was cut back by 0 bases and J by 4 bases. Germline-derived CDR1 and CDR2 are SQVTM and ANQGSEA. This CDR3 spans 14 amino acids.

This clonotype has only a few counts. The genes are TRBV7-2 and TRBJ2-3; D might be TRBD2 (7 bases). The CDR3 consists of 15 residues. Trimming pared 1 base from V and 5 bases from J, leaving 13 bases between. Germline V gene lookup returns CDR1 SGHTA and CDR2 FQGNSA. In DNA form, the CDR3 reads TGTGCCAGCAGCTTAGGAGGGGGGGCCGAAGATACGCAGTATTTT. Translating gives CASSLGGGAEDTQYF.

This clonotype was observed a few times. The gene calls are TRBV4-2 and TRBJ2-2, with D unresolved. Germline CDR1 and CDR2: LGHNA and YNFKEQ. Trimming removed 0 bases at V and 7 bases at J, with 24 bases between. The CDR3 runs 19 residues. The chain's CDR3 is CASSQEAPGRVIGRGELFF. The DNA for the CDR3 is TGTGCCAGCAGCCAAGAGGCCCCCGGTCGTGTTATAGGTCGCGGGGAGCTGTTTTTT.

Remarks on this clonotype: A single base separates this from a much larger clone, so it may be a read error. The J gene is TRBJ2-3, the V gene TRBV3-1; 8 bases match TRBD2. Trimming cost V 0 bases and J 5 bases; bases outside gene matches: 4. The CDR3 loop spans 15 amino acids. Germline CDR1 LGHDT, CDR2 YNNKEL (reference sequence). Here the CDR3 reads CASSQEGLAGDTQYF. CDR3 DNA: TGTGCCAGCAGCCAAGAAGGGCTAGCGGGAGATACGCAGTATTTT.

This clonotype was found a few times. The chain employs TRBV20-1 and TRBJ2-1, with TRBD2 matching over 10 bases. CDR1 is DFQATT and CDR2 is SNEGSKA in the germline V gene (reference sequence). J was trimmed by 2 bases and V by 2 bases; bases with no gene match: 6. The CDR3 has 16 amino acids. CDR3 sequence: CSARPLAGGAYNEQFF. The CDR3, as DNA: TGCAGTGCTAGACCTTTAGCGGGAGGAGCCTACAATGAGCAGTTCTTC.

This chain joins TRBV20-1 and TRBJ1-5, with 7 bases fitting TRBD1. Germline V CDR1 and CDR2: DFQATT, SNEGSKA (reference sequence). The CDR3 has 14 amino acids. V was clipped by 7 bases and J by 1 base; unmatched bases: 7. CDR3 nucleotides: TGCAGTGTGAGACAGGGCTTCAGCAATCAGCCCCAGCATTTT. Its translation: CSVRQGFSNQPQHF.

This clonotype was recorded many times. V usage is TRBV12-5 and J usage is TRBJ1-1; D is perhaps TRBD1 (5 bases). This CDR3 comprises 14 residues. Germline-derived CDR1 and CDR2 are LGHNT and FRNRAP. V was cut by 5 bases and J by 1 base, with 11 bases left in between. DNA for the CDR3: TGTGCTAGTGGTCTCGCTGGGGCGAACACTGAAGCTTTCTTT. Its protein is CASGLAGANTEAFF.

This clonotype has at least ten counts. V gene TRBV4-1 combines with J gene TRBJ1-1; D is possibly TRBD1 (5 bases). This CDR3 is built from 15 residues. Germline CDR1 is MGHRA and CDR2 is YSYEKL. The V end was cut by 4 bases, the J end by 8 bases, with 20 bases between. This chain's CDR3 is CASSLPDTGKYEAFF. Written as DNA, the CDR3 is TGCGCCAGCAGCCTTCCGGACACGGGTAAATACGAAGCTTTCTTT.